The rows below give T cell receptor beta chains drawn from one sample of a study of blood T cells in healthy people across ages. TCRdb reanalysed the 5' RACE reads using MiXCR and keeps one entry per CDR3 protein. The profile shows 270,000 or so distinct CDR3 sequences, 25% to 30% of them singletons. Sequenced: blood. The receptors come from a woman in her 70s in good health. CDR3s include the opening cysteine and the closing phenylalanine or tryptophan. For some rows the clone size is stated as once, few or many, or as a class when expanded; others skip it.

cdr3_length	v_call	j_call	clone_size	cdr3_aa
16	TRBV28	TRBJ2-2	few	CASSRGTSGRAGELFF
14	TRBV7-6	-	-	CASSSRTGYYEQYF
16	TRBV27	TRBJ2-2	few	CASSSLGTANTGELFF
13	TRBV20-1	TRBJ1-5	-	CSAEGQGSQPQHF
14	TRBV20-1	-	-	CSARKGTSSDEQFF
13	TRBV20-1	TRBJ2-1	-	CSPLASVYNEQFF
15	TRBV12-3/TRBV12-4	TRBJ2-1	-	CASSLGGPPYNEQFF
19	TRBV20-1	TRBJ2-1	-	CSARDYAHPRASSYNEQFF
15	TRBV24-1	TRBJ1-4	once	CATSGGQGGHEKLFF
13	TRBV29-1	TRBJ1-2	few	CSVEDLGVVGYTF
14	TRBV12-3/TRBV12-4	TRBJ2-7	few	CASSPTSVPYEQYF
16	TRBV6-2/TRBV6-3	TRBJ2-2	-	CASSYPITGVTGELFF
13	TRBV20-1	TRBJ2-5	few	CSVNRGQGETQYF
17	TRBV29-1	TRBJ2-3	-	CSAQPGLAGGPQDTQYF
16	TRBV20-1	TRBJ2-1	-	CSALPFRLAGDNEQFF
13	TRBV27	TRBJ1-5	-	CASSLFIPPPQHF
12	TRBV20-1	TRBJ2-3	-	CSASTAGDTQYF
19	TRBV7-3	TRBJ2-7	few	CASSLETSGRAKTSDEQYF
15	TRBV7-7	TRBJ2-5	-	CASSSYGDGQETQYF
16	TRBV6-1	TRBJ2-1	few	CASSGQRLAGYNEQFF
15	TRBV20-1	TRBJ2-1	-	CSARDGIGSYNEQFF
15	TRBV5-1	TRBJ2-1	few	CASSLVRGDHNEQFF
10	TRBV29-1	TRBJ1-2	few	CSVFPDGYTF
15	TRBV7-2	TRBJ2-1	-	CASSQDRWSYNEQFF
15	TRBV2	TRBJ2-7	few	CASSELGGPSYEQYF
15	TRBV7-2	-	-	CASSPGLAGALEQYF
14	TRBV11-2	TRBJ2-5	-	CASSLGGYSETQYF
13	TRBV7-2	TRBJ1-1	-	CASSRTGRTEAFF
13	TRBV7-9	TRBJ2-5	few	CASLAGDGGTQYF
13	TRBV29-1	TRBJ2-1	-	CSVVGAASNEQFF
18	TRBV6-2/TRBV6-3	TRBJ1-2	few	CASSYGWTGLGANYGYTF
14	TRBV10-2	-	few	CATLRTSLRDEQFF
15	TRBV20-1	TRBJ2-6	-	CSARNRVSGVNVLTF
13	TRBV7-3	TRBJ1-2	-	CASSLGSGGGYTF
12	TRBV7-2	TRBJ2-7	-	CATGRAGYEQYF
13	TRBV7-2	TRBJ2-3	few	CASSLGHADTQYF
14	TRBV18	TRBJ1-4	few	CASSPRVTNEKLFF
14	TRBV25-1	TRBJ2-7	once	CASSPRTGQSEQYF
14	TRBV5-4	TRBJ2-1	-	CASSPGQIYNEQFF
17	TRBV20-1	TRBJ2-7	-	CSAPRAYFTTRSGEQYF
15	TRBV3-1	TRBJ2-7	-	CASSQSWGKLHEQYF
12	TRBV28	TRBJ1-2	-	CASMRQAYGYTF
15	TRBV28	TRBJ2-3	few	CAMMGRGLSTDTQYF
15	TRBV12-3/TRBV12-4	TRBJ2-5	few	CASSFAGGGRETQYF
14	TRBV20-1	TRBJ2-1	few	CSAPTSGTYNEQFF
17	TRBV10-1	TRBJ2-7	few	CASSHPRCWDREREQYF
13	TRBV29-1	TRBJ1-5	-	CSVAGNSNQPQHF
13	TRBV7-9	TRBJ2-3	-	CASSSAIADTQYF
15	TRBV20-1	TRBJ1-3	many	CSAPGQGATGNTIYF
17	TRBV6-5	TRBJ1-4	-	CASSYPNQGSPNEKLFF
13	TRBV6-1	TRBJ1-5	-	CASTGTLNQPQHF
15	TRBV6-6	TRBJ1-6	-	CASSYSKQGTLALHF
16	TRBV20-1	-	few	CSARDPYRGSIYEQYF
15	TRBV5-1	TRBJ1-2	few	CASSLDPGANYGYTF
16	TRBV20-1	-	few	CSARSPGTSGHNEQFF
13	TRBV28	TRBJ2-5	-	CASSLLGGETQYF
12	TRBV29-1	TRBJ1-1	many	CSVDPRGPEAFF
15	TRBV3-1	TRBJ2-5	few	CASSRRLAGAETQYF
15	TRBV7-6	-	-	CASSRGLAATYEQYF